This TCR beta chain is from a study of blood T cell repertoires in COVID-19. Some clones are missing from TCRdb's copy, which holds only in-frame ones; the method was immunoSEQ multiplex PCR. The data contain about 200,000 clones, around 90% of them singletons. Germline V gene sequence: CDR1 SGHKS, CDR2 YYEKEE (reference sequence). Losses at the gene ends were 7 bases for V and 5 bases for J; bases not matched to a gene: 8. The length of the CDR3 is 13 residues. Specimen: peripheral blood. The chain couples TRBV5-5 to TRBJ2-5, with 7 bases that match TRBD2. This receptor was identified in a man in his sixties who had recovered from COVID-19. CDR3 nucleotide sequence: TGTGCCAGCTCTTTTCGGGGGGACGAGACCCAGTACTTC. It specifies CASSFRGDETQYF.